The clone carrying this T cell receptor beta chain appeared many times. V was shortened by 5 bases and J by 6 bases, with 16 bases between the two germline ends. The length of the CDR3 is 15 residues. CDR1 and CDR2 (germline): SNHLY, FYNNEI. TCRdb independently ran MiXCR on the 5' RACE reads; one entry per CDR3 protein. This sample has approximately 41,000 distinct CDR3 sequences, with about 14% found just once. The sample originates from a study of neurological immune-mediated disorders. The chain joins TRBV2 to TRBJ1-4, with D unclear. The sequenced material came from CD4+ T cells from blood. This TCR came from a woman between 55 and 75 years old with HTLV-1-associated myelopathy (HAM/TSP). CDR3 loop: CASSKRLGWDEKLFF. Here the CDR3 DNA reads TGTGCCAGCAGTAAGAGGCTGGGCTGGGATGAAAAACTGTTTTTT.